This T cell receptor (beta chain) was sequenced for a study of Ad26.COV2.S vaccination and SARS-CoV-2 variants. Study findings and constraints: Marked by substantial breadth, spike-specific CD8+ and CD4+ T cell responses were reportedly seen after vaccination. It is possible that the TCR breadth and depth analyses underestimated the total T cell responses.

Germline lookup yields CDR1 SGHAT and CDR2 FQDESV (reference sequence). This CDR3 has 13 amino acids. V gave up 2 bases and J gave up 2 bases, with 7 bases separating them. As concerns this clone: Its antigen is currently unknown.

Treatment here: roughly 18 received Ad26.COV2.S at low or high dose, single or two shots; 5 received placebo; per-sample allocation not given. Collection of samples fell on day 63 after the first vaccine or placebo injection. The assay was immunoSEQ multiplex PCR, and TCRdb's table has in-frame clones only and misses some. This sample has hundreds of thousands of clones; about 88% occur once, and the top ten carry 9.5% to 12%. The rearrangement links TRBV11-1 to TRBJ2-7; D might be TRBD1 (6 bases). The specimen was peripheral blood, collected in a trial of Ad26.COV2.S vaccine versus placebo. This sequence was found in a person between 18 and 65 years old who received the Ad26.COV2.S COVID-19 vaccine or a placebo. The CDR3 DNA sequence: TGTGCCAGCAGCTTAAACAGGGCCTACGAGCAGTACTTC. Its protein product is CASSLNRAYEQYF.